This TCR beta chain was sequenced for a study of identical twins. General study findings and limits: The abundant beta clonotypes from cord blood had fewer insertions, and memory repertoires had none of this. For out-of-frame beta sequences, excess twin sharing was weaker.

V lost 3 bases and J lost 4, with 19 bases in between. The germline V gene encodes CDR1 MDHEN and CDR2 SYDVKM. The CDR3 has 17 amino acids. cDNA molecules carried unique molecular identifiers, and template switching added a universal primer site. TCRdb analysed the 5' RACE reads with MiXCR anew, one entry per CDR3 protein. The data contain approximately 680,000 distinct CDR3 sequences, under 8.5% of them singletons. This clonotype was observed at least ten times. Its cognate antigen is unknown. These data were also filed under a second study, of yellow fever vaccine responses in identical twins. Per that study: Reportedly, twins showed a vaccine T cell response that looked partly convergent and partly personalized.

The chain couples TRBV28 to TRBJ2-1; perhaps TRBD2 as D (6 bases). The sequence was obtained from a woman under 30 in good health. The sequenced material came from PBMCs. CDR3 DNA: TGTGCCAGCAGTTTCCGTGGGGGGAGCGCTCGTTACAATGAGCAGTTCTTC. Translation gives CASSFRGGSARYNEQFF.